Listed below are T cell receptor beta chains from one sample, sequenced in a study of vaccination effects on CD4 cells after COVID-19. These receptors have no identified antigens. Some clones are missing from TCRdb's copy, which holds only in-frame ones; the method was immunoSEQ multiplex PCR. Of just under 30,000 clones in the sample, about 74% were seen once. Sequenced here: CD4+ T cells from PBMCs cultured with HCoV-OC43 spike peptides, sampled after COVID-19 vaccination. Receptors were obtained from a human donor who received a COVID-19 vaccine. Each CDR3 is given with its conserved first and last residue. D genes are given only for firm matches. The size of a clone is reported for some rows only, either as once, few or many, or as a class for expanded clones.

d_call	v_call	j_call	clone_size	cdr3_nt	cdr3_aa
NA	TRBV5-6	TRBJ2-7	NA	TGTGCCAGCAGCTTGACTAGCTCCCACGAGCAGTACTTC	CASSLTSSHEQYF
TRBD1	TRBV3-1/TRBV3-2	TRBJ2-5	NA	TGTGCCAGCAGACTCGGGACAGGACGCGAGGAGACCCAGTACTTC	CASRLGTGREETQYF
TRBD1	TRBV27	TRBJ2-7	NA	TGTGCCAGCAGTTTAGGGACAGGACCCTACGAGCAGTACTTC	CASSLGTGPYEQYF
NA	TRBV27	TRBJ1-5	few	TGTGCCAGCAGTTCCGTAGGAGGGGCCCAGCATTTT	CASSSVGGAQHF
TRBD1	TRBV12-3/TRBV12-4	TRBJ1-2	NA	TGTGCCAGCAGTAGGACAGGGTTTGATGGCTACACCTTC	CASSRTGFDGYTF
NA	TRBV19	TRBJ1-5	NA	TGTGCCAGTAGTATTCAAGGGTCTCAGCCCCAGCATTTT	CASSIQGSQPQHF
NA	TRBV5-5	TRBJ1-3	few	TGTGCCAGCAGCTTGGACCGCTCCTTCTCTGGAAACACCATATATTTT	CASSLDRSFSGNTIYF
NA	TRBV11-1	TRBJ1-3	NA	TGTGCCAGCAGCTCGTCCAGGCGAAACACCATATATTTT	CASSSSRRNTIYF
NA	TRBV24-1	TRBJ1-3	NA	TGTGCCACCAGTGACCCCCGGACAGCCTCTGGAAACACCATATATTTT	CATSDPRTASGNTIYF
NA	TRBV2	TRBJ1-1	NA	TGTGCCAGCAGTGAAAATCCCCAGGGTAACACTGAAGCTTTCTTT	CASSENPQGNTEAFF
NA	TRBV6-1	TRBJ1-1	NA	TGTGCCAGCAGTGACCGGGGAAAGGGCACTGAAGCTTTCTTT	CASSDRGKGTEAFF
NA	TRBV12-3/TRBV12-4	TRBJ2-1	NA	TGTGCCAGCAGTTTCAGGGGCAGGTATGAGCAGTTCTTC	CASSFRGRYEQFF
TRBD1	TRBV27	TRBJ1-4	NA	TGTGCCAGCAGCGAGGGGGACAGGGATAATGAAAAACTGTTTTTT	CASSEGDRDNEKLFF
NA	TRBV5-5	TRBJ2-3	NA	TGTGCCAGCAGCTTGCCTAGCACAGATACGCAGTATTTT	CASSLPSTDTQYF
NA	TRBV15	TRBJ1-6	NA	TGTGCCACCAGCATCGAGCAGGGGCGTAATTCACCCCTCCACTTT	CATSIEQGRNSPLHF
NA	TRBV6-1	TRBJ2-1	NA	TGTGCCAGCCGTGTGGGGGGGACACGCAGCTCCTACAATGAGCAGTTCTTC	CASRVGGTRSSYNEQFF
NA	TRBV3-1/TRBV3-2	TRBJ1-6	few	TGTGCCAGCAGTCCCCAATCAGGACGTAAGGATAATTCACCCCTCCACTTT	CASSPQSGRKDNSPLHF
NA	TRBV29-1	TRBJ1-1	NA	TGCAGCGGGGCCGGGAGTGAAGCTTTCTTT	CSGAGSEAFF
TRBD1	TRBV24-1	TRBJ1-4	NA	TGTGCCACCAGCCGGACAGGGACCGAAAAACTGTTTTTT	CATSRTGTEKLFF
NA	TRBV10-3	TRBJ2-6	NA	TGTGCCATCAGTGAATCCTCTGGGGCCAACGTCCTGACTTTC	CAISESSGANVLTF
NA	TRBV11-2	TRBJ1-1	NA	TGTGCCAGCAGCTTAGTAGTGAACACTGAAGCTTTCTTT	CASSLVVNTEAFF
NA	TRBV3-1/TRBV3-2	TRBJ2-1	NA	TGTGCCAGCAGCCCGTACGGGAGTGGGGGAGTCGGTGAGCAGTTCTTC	CASSPYGSGGVGEQFF
NA	TRBV5-1	TRBJ2-5	once	TGCGCCAGCAGCTTGTCCCAGGGTACCGAGACCCAGTACTTC	CASSLSQGTETQYF
TRBD1	TRBV6-5	TRBJ1-2	NA	TGTGCCAGCAGCCCGAGCCTACAGGGGAACTATGGCTACACCTTC	CASSPSLQGNYGYTF
TRBD2	TRBV5-1	TRBJ2-1	NA	TGCGCCAGCAGCTCTATTACGGGACTAGCGGGAAATGAGCAGTTCTTC	CASSSITGLAGNEQFF
NA	TRBV30	TRBJ1-3	NA	TGTGCCTGGAGTGGAAAGGGGCTCTCTGGAAACACCATATATTTT	CAWSGKGLSGNTIYF
NA	TRBV5-1	TRBJ1-6	once	TGCGCCAGCAGCTTGGTGGGGTATTCACCCCTCCACTTT	CASSLVGYSPLHF
NA	TRBV6-5	TRBJ1-3	NA	TGTGCCAGCAGTTACTCGAGAGGGAGAGGTGGAAACACCATATATTTT	CASSYSRGRGGNTIYF
TRBD1	TRBV3-1/TRBV3-2	TRBJ1-4	NA	TGTGCCAGCAGCCAAGAGATCTGGACAGGGGATGAAAAACTGTTTTTT	CASSQEIWTGDEKLFF
NA	TRBV6-5	TRBJ2-7	medium-sized	TGTGCCAGCAGTTACTGGGCGGGGGACACGAGAGGAGAGCAGTACTTC	CASSYWAGDTRGEQYF
NA	TRBV30	TRBJ1-5	NA	TGTGCCTGGAGTTTAGGGACCGGAGATCAGCCCCAGCATTTT	CAWSLGTGDQPQHF
TRBD1	TRBV7-9	TRBJ1-4	NA	TGTGCCAGCAGCTTGTATACCGGGACAGGGAATGAAAAACTGTTTTTT	CASSLYTGTGNEKLFF
TRBD1	TRBV27	TRBJ1-1	NA	TGTGCCAGTAAAAGGGGGACAGTACCTAACACTGAAGCTTTCTTT	CASKRGTVPNTEAFF
NA	TRBV29-1	TRBJ2-4	few	TGCAGCGTTGGGAGGGGGGGGACCAAAAACATTCAGTACTTC	CSVGRGGTKNIQYF
NA	TRBV6-5	TRBJ1-3	NA	TGTGCCAGCCTCGAAAGGGCCTCTGGAAACACCATATATTTT	CASLERASGNTIYF
NA	TRBV11-2	TRBJ1-2	NA	TGTGCCAGCAGCTTAAGCGCCAGGGTAGGCGACTATGGCTACACCTTC	CASSLSARVGDYGYTF
NA	TRBV11-2	TRBJ2-1	NA	TGTGCCAGCAGCGTTAGCGTCAATGAGCAGTTCTTC	CASSVSVNEQFF
NA	TRBV3-1/TRBV3-2	TRBJ1-1	NA	TGTGCCAGCAGCCAATTAGGGGGCACTGAAGCTTTCTTT	CASSQLGGTEAFF
NA	TRBV7-9	TRBJ1-1	NA	TGTGCCAGCAGCCTTGACTTGACCCCGGGGGCTTTCTTT	CASSLDLTPGAFF
NA	TRBV3-1/TRBV3-2	TRBJ2-3	NA	TGTGCCAGCAGCCAAGGCGGGTCGTACACAGATACGCAGTATTTT	CASSQGGSYTDTQYF
NA	TRBV7-9	TRBJ2-3	NA	TGTGCCAGCAGCCCCAAGACTACAGACACGCAGTATTTT	CASSPKTTDTQYF
NA	TRBV11-2	TRBJ1-2	NA	TGTGCCAGCAGCCCACCGACAGGCGATGGCTACACCTTC	CASSPPTGDGYTF
NA	TRBV7-9	TRBJ2-2	NA	TGTGCCAGCAGTCGCCGTAGCGGCGGGACAACCGGGGAGCTGTTTTTT	CASSRRSGGTTGELFF
NA	TRBV5-1	TRBJ2-1	few	TGCGCCAGCAGCTTGGCCTACGGGAGCTCCTACAATGAGCAGTTCTTC	CASSLAYGSSYNEQFF
NA	TRBV6-5	TRBJ2-7	NA	TGTGCCAGCGTTGTAGATTTCTACGAGCAGTACTTC	CASVVDFYEQYF